The 16 T cell receptor beta chains in this list originate from one sample, sequenced in a study of metastatic and nonmetastatic thyroid tumors. All patients were treatment-naive before thyroid surgery. TCRdb reassembled clones from the PCR reads with MiXCR. The sample has about 38,000 clones; 25% to 30% are singletons. Sequences were obtained from blood. The receptors here all came from a female donor with papillary thyroid cancer or a benign thyroid nodule (not recorded which). Some clones in this sample may be carry-over from other donors' samples.

This clone came up a few times. The J gene is TRBJ2-7, the V gene TRBV2; D is unresolved. This CDR3 has 10 residues. V lost 3 bases, J lost 5 bases, and 2 bases lay in between. Germline lookup yields CDR1 SNHLY and CDR2 FYNNEI. The CDR3 region is CASSEDEQYF. The CDR3 bases are TGTGCCAGCAGTGAGGACGAGCAGTACTTC.

A remark on this clone: One end of the junction fails to match germline, which may point to a read error. The CDR3 bases are TGCAGTGCTAGAACTAGCGGGGGGCTGTTTTTT. This encodes CSARTSGGLFF. The chain has TRBV20-1 and TRBJ2-2, with 11 nucleotides matching TRBD2. Per germline, CDR1 DFQATT and CDR2 SNEGSKA (reference sequence). This CDR3 contains 11 residues.

This clone was found a few times. V and J are TRBV6-2 or TRBV6-3 and TRBJ1-1; D uncertain. CDR1 MNHEY and CDR2 SVGEGT come from the germline V gene. This CDR3 is built from 14 residues. V gave up 2 bases and J gave up 2 bases, with 9 bases separating them. CDR3 in DNA: TGTGCCAGCAGTTACAGAGGTTCCAACACTGAAGCTTTCTTT. It codes for CASSYRGSNTEAFF.

This clone was detected a few times. The gene calls are TRBV30 and TRBJ1-2; 11 bases fit TRBD1. Per the germline V gene, CDR1 is GTSNPN and CDR2 is SVGIG (reference sequence). The junction had 3 bases not matched to a gene; V was cut back by 2 bases and J by 7 bases. There are 13 residues in the CDR3. The CDR3 DNA reads as TGTGCCTGGAGTTTGGGGACAGGGGGTGGCTACACCTTC. It encodes CAWSLGTGGGYTF.

This clone was counted between two and nine times. This chain links TRBV6-1 with TRBJ2-7, with 10 bases matching TRBD2. The germline V gene has CDR1 MNHNS and CDR2 SASEGT. V was clipped by 6 bases and J by 2 bases; unmatched bases: 4. The length of the CDR3 is 14 residues. The CDR3 protein is CASRAGLATYEQYF. The CDR3 region has the DNA TGTGCCAGCAGAGCGGGACTAGCGACCTACGAGCAGTACTTC.

Many counts were recorded for this clone. The chain combines TRBV6-1 with TRBJ2-1; 10 bases line up with TRBD1. CDR3 length: 15 amino acids. V shed 5 bases and J 12 bases; nucleotides not matched to a gene: 13. Germline V gene lookup returns CDR1 MNHNS and CDR2 SASEGT. CDR3 residues: CASSTGQGKLAGQFF. The CDR3 DNA follows: TGTGCCAGCAGTACGGGACAGGGGAAGCTAGCCGGGCAGTTCTTC.

This clone was recorded at least ten times. The rearrangement joins TRBV24-1 to TRBJ2-1; D not resolved. The V end was cut by 4 bases, the J end by 0 bases, with 12 bases between. Germline lookup yields CDR1 KGHDR and CDR2 SFDVKD. There are 16 residues in the CDR3. CDR3 sequence (DNA): TGTGCCACCAGTGACGGACGCCTAGGCTCCTACAATGAGCAGTTCTTC. This encodes CATSDGRLGSYNEQFF.

This clone was observed a few times. This rearrangement joins TRBV18 to TRBJ2-3; D assignment may be TRBD1 or TRBD2 (5 bases each). Germline CDR1 KGHSH, CDR2 LQKENI. The CDR3 contains 15 residues. The V end lost 3 bases, the J end lost 2 bases, and 12 bases lay between the germline ends. CDR3 sequence: CASSPRKGTTDTQYF. In nucleotides, the CDR3 is TGTGCCAGCTCACCCCGGAAAGGGACCACAGATACGCAGTATTTT.

This clone was recorded many times. A single base separates this from a much larger clone, so it may be a read error. The chain recombines TRBV10-3 with TRBJ2-1; TRBD1 might be the D (6 bases). The CDR3 covers 14 residues. Looked up from germline, CDR1 is ENHRY and CDR2 is SYGVKD. CDR3 in amino acids: CAITRTLQGNERFF. The CDR3 DNA follows: TGTGCCATCACCCGAACCTTACAGGGAAATGAGCGGTTCTTC.

In this sample, this clone turned up many times. The chain employs TRBV5-1 and TRBJ1-4; 9 positions agree with TRBD1. Germline V lookup: CDR1 SGHRS, CDR2 YFSETQ. The CDR3 length is 15 residues. J was trimmed by 8 bases and V by 3 bases; bases with no gene match: 8. For the CDR3, the DNA is TGCGCCAGCAGCTACGGCACAGGGGGCTTAGAAAAACTGTTTTTT. This sequence encodes CASSYGTGGLEKLFF.

In this sample, this clone turned up many times. The chain is built from TRBV20-1 and TRBJ2-7; 7 nucleotides align to TRBD2. V lost 6 bases and J lost 4; bases outside the gene matches: 12. The CDR3 is 14 residues long. From germline, CDR1 is DFQATT and CDR2 SNEGSKA (reference sequence). The CDR3: CSATPMRGGYEQYF. CDR3 DNA sequence: TGCAGTGCGACCCCCATGCGGGGAGGGTACGAGCAGTACTTC.

This clone occurred many times. J is TRBJ2-1 and V is TRBV5-1; D might be TRBD2 (6 bases). V lost 3 bases and J lost 1, with 11 bases in between. CDR1 is SGHRS and CDR2 is YFSETQ in the germline V gene. The CDR3 consists of 15 residues. This CDR3 reads CASSSDSGSYNEQFF. The DNA of the CDR3 is TGCGCCAGCAGCTCGGATAGCGGTTCCTACAATGAGCAGTTCTTC.

The chain uses TRBV6-1 and TRBJ1-1, with 7 bases matching TRBD1. This CDR3 is built from 16 residues. Germline loops: CDR1 MNHNS, CDR2 SASEGT. The J segment lost 1 base and the V segment lost 5 bases, leaving 10 bases of the junction unmatched. The CDR3 DNA reads TGTGCCAGCAGTTCAAATGGACAGGAAGGGAACACTGAAGCTTTCTTT. It is translated as CASSSNGQEGNTEAFF.

This clone was observed many times. The V gene is TRBV30, the J gene TRBJ2-3; D possibly corresponds to TRBD2 (6 bases). The germline V gene has CDR1 GTSNPN and CDR2 SVGIG (reference sequence). V lost 3 bases to trimming and J lost 0 bases, with 22 bases between them. The CDR3 is 18 residues long. In nucleotides, the CDR3 is TGTGCCTGGAGCCTGGGACTTGTGAGGGTGGGTAGCACAGATACGCAGTATTTT. Residues: CAWSLGLVRVGSTDTQYF.

The chain couples TRBV2 to TRBJ2-7; D is perhaps TRBD2 (5 bases). CDR1 SNHLY and CDR2 FYNNEI come from the germline V gene. There are 12 residues in the CDR3. Between the trimmed V and J ends, which lost 6 bases and 5 bases, there was a span of 11 bases. The CDR3: CASRSGSHEQYF. Here the CDR3 DNA reads TGTGCCAGCAGAAGTGGGAGCCACGAGCAGTACTTC.

This clone is medium-sized within its sample. Other nucleotide sequences from this sample produce the same CDR3. The rearrangement joins TRBV6-1 to TRBJ2-7, with D maybe TRBD1 (7 bases). CDR3 length: 14 residues. The V end was cut by 7 bases, the J end by 7 bases, with 20 bases between. Per germline, CDR1 MNHNS and CDR2 SASEGT. For the CDR3, the DNA is TGTGCCAGCATAAATCAGGGGGGACTGGGGGAGCAGTACTTC. This translates into CASINQGGLGEQYF.